A selection of T cell receptor beta chains follows, all from one sample in a study of T cell changes during pregnancy in multiple sclerosis. Here immunoSEQ multiplex PCR was the method, and the copy in TCRdb shows in-frame clones only, minus some. Of 90,000 to 120,000 clones listed, approximately 89% were seen once; the top ten hold approximately 3.7%. The sequenced sample was peripheral blood, obtained after pregnancy. These receptors came from a female donor with multiple sclerosis, enrolled in a pregnancy study. Each CDR3 is given with its conserved first and last residue. A D gene is named only where the DNA matches it firmly. Rows may omit the clone size; those that give it use once, few, many or a size class.

>TRBJ2-5|TRBV5-1|-|few
CASSTWGDQETQYF
TGCGCCAGCAGCACCTGGGGGGACCAAGAGACCCAGTACTTC
>TRBJ1-5|TRBV4-1|-|-
CASSLNTINQPQHF
TGCGCCAGCAGCCTCAACACCATAAATCAGCCCCAGCATTTT
>TRBJ1-2|TRBV9|-|-
CASSVGGAGHNGYTF
TGTGCCAGCAGCGTAGGGGGTGCGGGGCATAATGGCTACACCTTC
>TRBJ1-1|TRBV7-9|-|once
CASSPRQVNTEAFF
TGTGCCAGCAGCCCTCGACAAGTAAACACTGAAGCTTTCTTT
>TRBJ1-1|TRBV5-1|TRBD1|-
CASSLVQGALSTEAFF
TGCGCCAGCAGCTTGGTGCAGGGGGCGCTTTCCACTGAAGCTTTCTTT
>TRBJ2-7|TRBV10-3|-|few
CAISEYESGEQYF
TGTGCCATCAGTGAGTATGAGTCGGGTGAGCAGTACTTC
>TRBJ1-2|TRBV6-5|-|-
CASRPTAANYGYTF
TGTGCCAGCAGGCCGACAGCCGCTAACTATGGCTACACCTTC
>TRBJ1-3|TRBV6-1|-|-
CASRSGNSDTIYF
TGTGCCAGCAGATCGGGGAATTCGGACACCATATATTTT
>TRBJ1-1|TRBV5-5|-|few
CASSLQLEAFF
TGTGCCAGCAGCTTACAGCTTGAAGCTTTCTTT
>TRBJ2-1|TRBV7-9|TRBD1|-
CASSPTLRGQGYEQFF
TGTGCCAGCAGCCCCACTTTGCGGGGACAGGGTTATGAGCAGTTCTTC
>TRBJ1-2|TRBV13|TRBD1|-
CASSLGQGAGGYTF
TGTGCCAGCAGCTTAGGTCAGGGGGCGGGTGGCTACACCTTC
>TRBJ2-3|TRBV6-4|TRBD2|-
CASRASGESDTQYF
TGTGCCAGCAGAGCTAGCGGGGAATCAGATACGCAGTATTTT
>TRBJ2-4|TRBV19|-|-
CASSISTGPGWDFGNIQYF
TGTGCCAGTAGTATAAGCACGGGGCCCGGGTGGGACTTCGGAAACATTCAGTACTTC
>TRBJ2-5|TRBV7-9|TRBD2|-
CASSLEDSSGGAGTQYF
TGTGCCAGCAGCTTAGAAGATTCTAGCGGGGGGGCCGGGACCCAGTACTTC
>TRBJ1-1|TRBV7-9|-|-
CASSLAPVGRSTEAFF
TGTGCCAGCAGTCTTGCCCCGGTGGGGAGGAGCACTGAAGCTTTCTTT
>TRBJ1-4|TRBV2|-|-
CASSETAFELFF
TGTGCCAGCAGTGAAACAGCATTTGAACTGTTTTTT
>TRBJ1-3|TRBV6-6|TRBD1|-
CASSYSGQGTGNTIYF
TGTGCCAGCAGTTACTCAGGACAGGGAACTGGAAACACCATATATTTT
>TRBJ1-5|TRBV30|TRBD1|-
CAWGGQGTYQPQHF
TGTGCCTGGGGGGGACAGGGGACTTATCAGCCCCAGCATTTT
>TRBJ2-1|TRBV27|TRBD1|-
CASTHDGTVGYEQFF
TGTGCCAGCACCCACGACGGGACAGTTGGCTATGAGCAGTTCTTC
>TRBJ2-1|TRBV25-1|TRBD2|-
CASSELTSGGNEQFF
TGTGCCAGCAGTGAATTGACTAGCGGGGGGAATGAGCAGTTCTTC
>TRBJ2-1|TRBV6-7|TRBD2|once
CASSYWITSGYNEQFF
TGTGCCAGCAGTTACTGGATTACTAGCGGGTACAATGAGCAGTTCTTC
>TRBJ2-1|TRBV7-2|-|once
CASSLLGSHSEQFF
TGTGCCAGCAGCTTATTGGGTTCCCACAGTGAGCAGTTCTTC
>TRBJ2-3|TRBV5-4|TRBD2|-
CASRLSGTSSYTDTQYF
TGTGCCAGCAGATTGTCCGGGACTAGCTCTTACACAGATACGCAGTATTTT
>TRBJ2-7|TRBV29-1|TRBD1|-
CSVAPGTGGEQYF
TGCAGCGTTGCCCCCGGGACAGGGGGCGAGCAGTACTTC
>TRBJ1-2|TRBV6-5|-|few
CASSYAPGGENYGYTF
TGTGCCAGCAGTTACGCCCCCGGGGGGGAAAACTATGGCTACACCTTC
>TRBJ1-6|TRBV9|TRBD1|few
CASSGPLGGQGASPLHF
TGTGCCAGCAGCGGCCCTCTGGGGGGACAGGGGGCCTCACCCCTCCACTTT
>TRBJ1-2|TRBV6-5|-|-
CASRGAAGYGYTF
TGTGCCAGCAGGGGCGCTGCCGGCTATGGCTACACCTTC
>TRBJ2-2|TRBV18|TRBD2|-
CASSPFRTSGGANTGELFF
TGTGCCAGCTCACCGTTCAGGACTAGCGGGGGGGCGAACACCGGGGAGCTGTTTTTT
>TRBJ1-4|TRBV27|-|-
CASSFRSFSGVGATNEKLFF
TGTGCCAGCAGTTTTCGCTCATTTTCAGGGGTAGGCGCAACTAATGAAAAACTGTTTTTT
>TRBJ1-5|TRBV19|TRBD1|-
CASSAHRGGSNQPQHF
TGTGCCAGTAGTGCCCACAGGGGGGGGAGCAATCAGCCCCAGCATTTT
>TRBJ2-6|TRBV6-6|TRBD1|-
CASSLTTGAGANVLTF
TGTGCCAGCAGTTTAACGACAGGGGCCGGGGCCAACGTCCTGACTTTC
>TRBJ2-3|TRBV5-4|TRBD2|-
CASSSGLAGERDTQYF
TGTGCCAGCAGTTCAGGACTAGCGGGGGAGCGAGATACGCAGTATTTT
>TRBJ1-2|TRBV6-1|-|-
CASSELQGFGYGYTF
TGTGCCAGCAGTGAGCTGCAGGGATTCGGATATGGCTACACCTTC
>TRBJ2-5|TRBV7-2|TRBD2|-
CASSFGTSGVRSETQYF
TGTGCCAGCAGCTTTGGGACTAGCGGGGTGAGGTCAGAGACCCAGTACTTC
>TRBJ2-3|TRBV5-1|TRBD1|-
CASSPTGGASDTQYF
TGCGCCAGCAGTCCGACAGGGGGCGCATCAGATACGCAGTATTTT
>TRBJ1-5|TRBV19|TRBD1|-
CASSETGGKNQPQHF
TGTGCCAGTAGCGAGACAGGGGGCAAGAATCAGCCCCAGCATTTT
>TRBJ1-4|TRBV5-5|-|-
CASSPGLSTNEKLFF
TGTGCCAGCAGCCCCGGACTTTCCACTAATGAAAAACTGTTTTTT
>TRBJ2-5|TRBV19|-|-
CASSIDLDGGGTQYF
TGTGCCAGTAGTATAGATCTCGACGGGGGTGGGACCCAGTACTTC
>TRBJ2-1|TRBV2|-|few
CASSASSSSNEQFF
TGTGCCAGCAGTGCGAGTAGCAGCAGCAATGAGCAGTTCTTC
>TRBJ2-5|TRBV5-6|TRBD2|-
CASSHPSLAGPQETQYF
TGTGCCAGCAGCCATCCATCACTAGCGGGGCCCCAAGAGACCCAGTACTTC
>TRBJ2-5|TRBV6-1|-|-
CASSEALGRPETQYF
TGTGCCAGCAGTGAAGCGCTGGGCCGTCCAGAGACCCAGTACTTC
>TRBJ2-5|TRBV9|TRBD2|-
CASSVGGREGETQYF
TGTGCCAGCAGCGTGGGAGGGAGGGAAGGAGAGACCCAGTACTTC
>TRBJ1-3|TRBV15|-|-
CATSKDSRNTIYF
TGTGCCACCAGCAAGGACAGCCGAAACACCATATATTTT
>TRBJ2-7|TRBV11-2|TRBD2|once
CASSLTSGGSSSYEQYF
TGTGCCAGCAGTCTTACTAGCGGGGGATCGAGCTCCTACGAGCAGTACTTC
>TRBJ2-1|TRBV5-1|-|-
CASSLLERVFNNEQFF
TGCGCCAGCAGCTTGTTAGAGAGGGTATTCAACAATGAGCAGTTCTTC
>TRBJ1-2|TRBV11-2|-|-
CASGPRLSYGYTF
TGTGCCAGTGGCCCCCGACTGAGCTATGGCTACACCTTC
>TRBJ2-2|TRBV2|TRBD2|-
CASSDPGLAGPANTGELFF
TGTGCCAGCAGTGATCCGGGACTAGCGGGACCCGCTAACACCGGGGAGCTGTTTTTT
>TRBJ2-5|TRBV30|-|once
CAWSQLGGGETQYF
TGTGCCTGGAGCCAATTGGGTGGGGGGGAGACCCAGTACTTC
>TRBJ1-5|TRBV27|-|-
CASSPLGGGNQPQHF
TGTGCCAGCAGTCCCCTGGGGGGAGGGAATCAGCCCCAGCATTTT
>TRBJ1-1|TRBV5-1|-|-
CASSLFSSGPEAFF
TGCGCCAGCAGCTTGTTCTCTTCTGGCCCCGAAGCTTTCTTT
>TRBJ1-1|TRBV5-1|TRBD1|-
CASSLFGQGNTEAFF
TGCGCCAGCAGCTTGTTTGGACAGGGTAACACTGAAGCTTTCTTT
>TRBJ2-7|TRBV7-9|TRBD1|-
CASSSTPGQGFSYEQYF
TGTGCCAGCAGCTCAACTCCGGGACAGGGATTCTCCTACGAGCAGTACTTC
>TRBJ1-5|TRBV7-8|TRBD1|few
CASSSTGEMGNQPQHF
TGTGCCAGCAGCTCGACAGGGGAGATGGGCAATCAGCCCCAGCATTTT
>TRBJ1-1|TRBV19|-|-
CASKGARGAFF
TGTGCCAGTAAGGGTGCCAGGGGAGCTTTCTTT
>TRBJ1-2|TRBV11-2|TRBD1|-
CASSSLRDRDYGYTF
TGTGCCAGCAGCTCGCTTAGGGACAGGGACTATGGCTACACCTTC